What follows are 27 T cell receptor beta chains derived from one specimen sequenced in a study of CD4 T cells in relation to SARS-CoV-2 and coronaviruses. Profiling relied on immunoSEQ multiplex PCR, and the TCRdb table lists in-frame clones only, not all of them. The sample contains about 59,000 clones, 86% of which appear only once. Before the COVID-19 pandemic, during about 2011-2019, CD4+ T cells were taken from unexposed donors. The specimen sequenced was memory CD4+ T cells from PBMCs. These receptors came from a human donor in good health.

The chain joins TRBV7-3 to TRBJ2-1; no clear D gene. The CDR3 loop spans 14 amino acids. Germline V CDR1 and CDR2: SGHTA, FQGTGA. V dropped 2 bases and J dropped 7 bases, with 12 bases sitting between them. CDR3 sequence (DNA): TGTGCCAGCAGCTTATCGAGCGATTCGAATGAGCAGTTCTTC. As protein: CASSLSSDSNEQFF.

This chain uses TRBV7-9 with TRBJ2-7; 8 bases map to TRBD1. The CDR3 consists of 19 residues. Unmatched junction bases numbered 19, after V lost 4 bases and J lost 2 bases. The germline V gene has CDR1 SEHNR and CDR2 FQNEAQ (reference sequence). DNA for the CDR3: TGTGCCAGCAGCTCCGAGGTCGGGGCAGGGGGCGCGAACCCCTACGAGCAGTACTTC. This codes for CASSSEVGAGGANPYEQYF.

V usage is TRBV28 and J usage is TRBJ2-3, with 7 nucleotides matching TRBD2. The length of the CDR3 is 17 residues. Germline trimming cut 6 bases from V and 0 bases from J; bases unmatched to any gene: 12. Germline loops: CDR1 MDHEN, CDR2 SYDVKM. CDR3 sequence reads: CASSSAGGKASTDTQYF. The DNA for the CDR3 is TGTGCCAGCAGCTCAGCCGGGGGGAAAGCTAGCACAGATACGCAGTATTTT.

The chain recombines TRBV15 with TRBJ2-4; possibly TRBD2 for D (5 bases). CDR3 length: 15 residues. The V gene lost 0 bases and the J gene lost 1 base, with 7 bases spanning the gap. CDR1 is LNHNV, CDR2 YYDKDF, per germline (reference sequence). Here the CDR3 DNA reads TGTGCCACCAGCAGAGATCGGGATGCCAAAAACATTCAGTACTTC. It is translated as CATSRDRDAKNIQYF.

This clone was found once. The chain uses TRBV11-2 and TRBJ2-5; 11 positions agree with TRBD2. The germline V gene encodes CDR1 SGHAT and CDR2 FQNNGV. J lost 2 bases, V lost 1 base, and 12 bases had no gene match. This CDR3 has 19 amino acids. CDR3 DNA: TGTGCCAGCAGCTTAGCCCTTTATAGCGGGAGGGCCGGGCAAGAGACCCAGTACTTC. Translation: CASSLALYSGRAGQETQYF.

The chain carries TRBV5-5 and TRBJ2-7; the D gene is possibly TRBD2 (7 bases). V shed 4 bases and J shed 6 bases, with 23 bases lying between them. CDR1 SGHKS and CDR2 YYEKEE come from the germline V gene (reference sequence). CDR3 size: 16 residues. The DNA for the CDR3 is TGTGCCAGCAGCGGTGGTGGACGGGGGGCTTTGATCGAGCAGTACTTC. Protein sequence: CASSGGGRGALIEQYF.

This chain joins TRBV25-1 and TRBJ2-6; no firm D call. Germline loops: CDR1 MGHDK, CDR2 SYGVNS. The CDR3 runs to 17 residues. Trimming shortened V by 2 bases and J by 0 bases, and 11 bases separated the two germline ends. CDR3 in DNA: TGTGCCAGCAGTGAAACCCTCGGCGGCTCTGGGGCCAACGTCCTGACTTTC. This sequence encodes CASSETLGGSGANVLTF.

The chain joins TRBV2 to TRBJ2-1; D uncertain. Germline V gene sequence: CDR1 SNHLY, CDR2 FYNNEI. The CDR3 extends over 14 amino acids. V lost 4 bases and J lost 4, with 11 bases in between. The CDR3 is CASSVQIGYNEQFF. CDR3 sequence (DNA): TGTGCCAGCAGTGTCCAGATAGGATACAATGAGCAGTTCTTC.

The chain employs TRBV18 and TRBJ2-3, with TRBD2 matching over 8 bases. Germline CDR1 KGHSH, CDR2 LQKENI. V shed 3 bases and J 5 bases; nucleotides not matched to a gene: 7. This CDR3 has 15 residues. For the CDR3, the DNA is TGTGCCAGCTCACCTCCGGGGGGGGCAAGAGATACGCAGTATTTT. It specifies CASSPPGGARDTQYF.

The genes are TRBV19 and TRBJ2-1; D ambiguous. This CDR3 contains 15 residues. Per germline, CDR1 LNHDA and CDR2 SQIVND (reference sequence). The V end lost 3 bases, the J end lost 4 bases, and 13 bases lay between the germline ends. The CDR3: CASSMGQSFYNEQFF. The CDR3 nucleotides are TGTGCCAGTAGTATGGGTCAAAGTTTTTACAATGAGCAGTTCTTC. Full variable domain (missing parts from reference TRBV19 and TRBJ2-1): DGGITQSPKYLFRKEGQNVTLSCEQNLNHDAMYWYRQDPGQGLRLIYYSQIVNDFQKGDIAEGYSVSREKKESFPLTVTSAQKNPTAFYLCASSMGQSFYNEQFFGPGTRLTVL.

J is TRBJ2-3 and V is TRBV19; tentatively, D is TRBD2 (6 bases). CDR1 is LNHDA, CDR2 SQIVND, per germline (reference sequence). The CDR3 length is 15 residues. V was shortened by 5 bases and J by 4 bases, with 16 bases between the two germline ends. This chain's CDR3 is CASSAGSAGSDTQYF. In DNA form, the CDR3 reads TGTGCCAGTAGTGCCGGGAGCGCGGGGTCAGATACGCAGTATTTT.

The genes are TRBV4-2 and TRBJ2-7, with a tentative D call TRBD1 (6 bases). CDR3 length: 14 amino acids. Trimming left V 2 bases short and J 3 bases short, with 11 bases between. Germline CDR1 reads LGHNA; CDR2 reads YNFKEQ. The CDR3 region is CASSQTGPFYEQYF. CDR3 in DNA: TGTGCCAGCAGCCAAACAGGGCCTTTCTACGAGCAGTACTTC.

The genes are TRBV7-6 and TRBJ2-7; D is perhaps TRBD1 (6 bases). V lost 4 bases, J lost 0 bases, and 10 bases lay in between. The CDR3 consists of 14 residues. CDR1 and CDR2 from the germline V gene are SGHVS and FNYEAQ. The CDR3 DNA follows: TGTGCCAGCAGCTCCGACAGGTTCTCCTACGAGCAGTACTTC. Translating it yields CASSSDRFSYEQYF.

This clone was found once. The chain joins TRBV24-1 to TRBJ2-3, with 8 bases identical to TRBD2. This CDR3 has 15 amino acids. Germline lookup yields CDR1 KGHDR and CDR2 SFDVKD. V trimming: 5 bases; J trimming: 1 base; junction bases outside the gene matches: 4. CDR3 coding DNA: TGTGCCACCAGTGTAACTAGCGGTCGCACAGATACGCAGTATTTT. Its translation is CATSVTSGRTDTQYF.

The chain recombines TRBV27 with TRBJ2-5, with 11 bases that match TRBD1. Germline assignment: CDR1 MNHEY and CDR2 SMNVEV (reference sequence). The CDR3 loop spans 17 amino acids. The trim removed 3 bases at V and 3 bases at J, leaving 9 bases unmatched. CDR3 amino acids: CASSLGRRTGGKETQYF. For the CDR3, the DNA is TGTGCCAGCAGTTTGGGCCGGAGGACAGGGGGCAAAGAGACCCAGTACTTC.

V usage is TRBV11-2 and J usage is TRBJ1-1, with D uncertain. V was clipped by 2 bases and J by 10 bases, with 14 bases between them. The germline gives CDR1 SGHAT, CDR2 FQNNGV. The CDR3 sequence is 13 residues long. The DNA for the CDR3 is TGTGCCAGCAGCTTATCCGCGGGAAACGGAGCTTTCTTT. It is translated as CASSLSAGNGAFF.

V is TRBV5-1 and J is TRBJ1-2; TRBD1 matches 7 bases. V lost 0 bases and J lost 0; bases outside the gene matches: 2. Per the germline V gene, CDR1 is SGHRS and CDR2 is YFSETQ. This CDR3 is 15 amino acids long. This CDR3 is CASSLGGTANYGYTF. CDR3 nucleotide sequence: TGCGCCAGCAGCTTGGGGGGGACAGCTAACTATGGCTACACCTTC.

The chain has TRBV5-1 and TRBJ2-7; D possibly corresponds to TRBD1 (6 bases). Germline-derived CDR1 and CDR2 are SGHRS and YFSETQ. CDR3 length: 14 residues. V lost 2 bases to trimming and J lost 6 bases, with 15 bases between them. The CDR3 nucleotides are TGCGCCAGCAGCTTCAGGGGCCCTCTCGGCGAGCAGTACTTC. Its translation is CASSFRGPLGEQYF.

The J gene is TRBJ2-5, the V gene TRBV15; TRBD2 matches 8 bases. The CDR3 runs to 15 residues. Losses at the gene ends were 1 base for V and 5 bases for J; bases not matched to a gene: 6. Germline CDR1 is LNHNV and CDR2 is YYDKDF (reference sequence). The chain's CDR3 is CATSRAGTSGETQYF. The CDR3 DNA sequence: TGTGCCACCAGCAGAGCCGGGACTAGTGGGGAGACCCAGTACTTC.

The chain recombines TRBV5-1 with TRBJ2-6, with 9 bases matching TRBD1. CDR1 is SGHRS, CDR2 YFSETQ, per germline. The CDR3 is 17 amino acids. V was clipped by 4 bases and J by 4 bases; unmatched bases: 9. In nucleotides, the CDR3 is TGCGCCAGCAGCGGCGGGACAGGGTCGGGGGGGGCCAACGTCCTGACTTTC. It codes for CASSGGTGSGGANVLTF.

The rearrangement uses TRBV19 and TRBJ2-1; 13 positions agree with TRBD2. From germline, CDR1 is LNHDA and CDR2 SQIVND (reference sequence). Trimming at V came to 1 base and at J to 6 bases, leaving 6 bases not matched to a gene. The CDR3 sequence is 17 residues long. Here the CDR3 reads CASSIGGLAGFSNEQFF. The DNA of the CDR3 is TGTGCCAGTAGTATAGGGGGACTAGCGGGATTCAGCAATGAGCAGTTCTTC.

The J gene is TRBJ2-7, the V gene TRBV21-1; the DNA was not compared with TRBD1, the D call given in the table. TRBV21-1 corresponds to a pseudogene. This CDR3 contains 14 residues. CDR3 bases: TGTGCCAGCAGCAAAGGGTTACAGCAATGCAAGCAGTACTTC. Amino acid sequence: CASSKGLQQCKQYF.

The chain couples TRBV6-4 to TRBJ2-5, with 8 nucleotides matching TRBD1. The CDR3 sequence is 12 residues long. Germline V lookup: CDR1 MRHNA, CDR2 SNTAGT. The junction had 0 bases not matched to a gene; V was cut back by 5 bases and J by 4 bases. The CDR3 spells CASSQGAETQYF. The CDR3 DNA is TGTGCCAGCAGTCAGGGGGCAGAGACCCAGTACTTC.

As concerns this clone: Within the sample, other DNA sequences also encode this same CDR3. The chain joins TRBV18 to TRBJ2-5, with a possible D match to TRBD2 (6 bases). This CDR3 spans 14 amino acids. Trimming pared 3 bases from V and 1 base from J, leaving 9 bases between. Germline CDR1 is KGHSH and CDR2 is LQKENI. The DNA for the CDR3 is TGTGCCAGCTCACCGAGTAGCGGCCAAGAGACCCAGTACTTC. Its protein product is CASSPSSGQETQYF. The full variable domain, completed using reference TRBV18 and TRBJ2-5, is NAGVMQNPRHLVRRRGQEARLRCSPMKGHSHVYWYRQLPEEGLKFMVYLQKENIIDESGMPKERFSAEFPKEGPSILRIQQVVRGDSAAYFCASSPSSGQETQYFGPGTRLLVL.

The CDR3 sequence is CASSGDGWTEAFF. The CDR3 coding sequence is TGTGCCAGCAGTGGCGATGGGTGGACTGAAGCTTTCTTT. This rearrangement joins TRBV7-9 to TRBJ1-1; D is uncertain. The CDR3 sequence is 13 residues long. The V end was cut by 6 bases, the J end by 5 bases, with 13 bases between. Germline CDR1 is SEHNR and CDR2 is FQNEAQ (reference sequence).

This sequence joins TRBV7-3 and TRBJ2-2, with no clear D. CDR3 size: 15 residues. Looked up from germline, CDR1 is SGHTA and CDR2 is FQGTGA. The V end was cut by 0 bases, the J end by 2 bases, with 7 bases between. CDR3 sequence reads: CASSLTSTNTGELFF. The DNA of the CDR3 is TGTGCCAGCAGCTTAACATCAACTAACACCGGGGAGCTGTTTTTT.

DNA of the CDR3: TGTGCCAGCAGCCTGACTAGCGGGAGGGCCGGGGATACGCAGTATTTT. Translation gives CASSLTSGRAGDTQYF. The chain recombines TRBV7-9 with TRBJ2-3; 14 positions agree with TRBD2. V dropped 5 bases and J dropped 6; count of bases not matched to a gene: 7. This CDR3 comprises 16 residues. The V gene's germline CDR1 is SEHNR and CDR2 FQNEAQ (reference sequence).